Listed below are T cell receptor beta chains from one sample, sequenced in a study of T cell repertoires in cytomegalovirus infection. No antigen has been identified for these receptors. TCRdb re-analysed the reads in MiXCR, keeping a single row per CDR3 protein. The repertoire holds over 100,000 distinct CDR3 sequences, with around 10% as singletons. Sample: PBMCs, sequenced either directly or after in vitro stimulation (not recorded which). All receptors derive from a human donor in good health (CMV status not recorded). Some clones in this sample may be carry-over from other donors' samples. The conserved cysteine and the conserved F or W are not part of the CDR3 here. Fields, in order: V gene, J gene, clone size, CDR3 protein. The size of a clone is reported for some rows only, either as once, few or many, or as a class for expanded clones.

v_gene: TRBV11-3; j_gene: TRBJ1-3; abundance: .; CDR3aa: ASSLEGLPGNTIY
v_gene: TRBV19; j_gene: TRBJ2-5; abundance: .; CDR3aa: TSTAADQETQY
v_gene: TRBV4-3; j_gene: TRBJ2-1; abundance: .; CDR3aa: ASSRSPGLGNNEQF
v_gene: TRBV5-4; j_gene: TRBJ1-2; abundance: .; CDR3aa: ASRLDRQEYGYT
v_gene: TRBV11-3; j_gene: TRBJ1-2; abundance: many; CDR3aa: ASSSGNSYGYT
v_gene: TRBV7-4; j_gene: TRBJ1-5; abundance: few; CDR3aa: ASSQWDRGPSDQPQH
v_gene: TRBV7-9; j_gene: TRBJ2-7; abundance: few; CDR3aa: ASSLQQGLSEQY
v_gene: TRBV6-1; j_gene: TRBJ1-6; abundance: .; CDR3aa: ASSEAGNNSPLH
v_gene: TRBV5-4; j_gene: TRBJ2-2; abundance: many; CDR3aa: ASSFSTGNGGELF
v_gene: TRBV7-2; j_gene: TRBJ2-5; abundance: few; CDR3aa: ASSYRTKETQY
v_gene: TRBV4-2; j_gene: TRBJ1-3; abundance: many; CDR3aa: ASSQDADSSSGNTIY
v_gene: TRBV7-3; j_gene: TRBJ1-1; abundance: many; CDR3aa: ASSLTGGGGTEAF
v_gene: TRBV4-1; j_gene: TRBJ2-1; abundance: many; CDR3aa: ASSQPGLAGFWQF
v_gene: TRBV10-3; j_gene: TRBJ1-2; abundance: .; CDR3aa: AISEPGQRDDYT
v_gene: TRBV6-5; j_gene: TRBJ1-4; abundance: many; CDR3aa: ASSSTWTEEKLF
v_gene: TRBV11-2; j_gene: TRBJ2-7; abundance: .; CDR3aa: ASSLGADEQY
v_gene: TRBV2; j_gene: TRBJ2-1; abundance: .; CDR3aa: ARTSATTYNEQF
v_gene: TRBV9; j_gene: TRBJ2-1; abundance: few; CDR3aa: ASSVFPGTGVNEQF
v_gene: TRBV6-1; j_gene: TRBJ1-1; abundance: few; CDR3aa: ASSEYQAGRTEAF
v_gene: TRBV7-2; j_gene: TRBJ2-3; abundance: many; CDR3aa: ASSLAGIAGSTDTQY
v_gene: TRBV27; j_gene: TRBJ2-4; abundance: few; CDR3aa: ASSSGDAKNIQY
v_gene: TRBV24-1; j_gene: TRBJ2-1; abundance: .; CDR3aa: ATSDGGQGDKGEQF
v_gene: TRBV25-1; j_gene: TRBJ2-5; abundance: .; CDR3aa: ASSEGAGSYQETQY
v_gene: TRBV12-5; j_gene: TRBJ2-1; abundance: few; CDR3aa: ASGLDVNEQF
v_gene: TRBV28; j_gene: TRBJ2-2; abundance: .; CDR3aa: ASRSTGELF
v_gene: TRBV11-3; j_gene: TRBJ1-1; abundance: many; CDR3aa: ASSHYNMNTEAF
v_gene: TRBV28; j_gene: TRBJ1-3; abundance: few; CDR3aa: ASTPDSGFSGNTIY
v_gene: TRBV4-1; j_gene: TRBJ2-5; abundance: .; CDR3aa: ASSQGVQRGEETQY
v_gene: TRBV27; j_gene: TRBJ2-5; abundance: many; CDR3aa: ASSNGVGETQY